The T cell receptor beta chain described here comes from a study of T cell repertoires in cytomegalovirus infection. At the level of the study: Public TCR beta signatures marked donors with CMV infection and the matching HLA. Overall study results and limits: HLA-C-restricted CMV-specific TCR beta clonotypes prevailed in the ex vivo response. Cumulative frequency of public TCR beta families picked out carriers of CMV plus the relevant HLA.

Via MiXCR, TCRdb re-called the reads, giving one row per CDR3 protein. The sample records approximately 500,000 distinct CDR3 sequences, about 11% being singletons. Of note for this clonotype: What it recognizes is unknown.

The sample was PBMCs. This sequence was found in a human donor in good health (CMV status not recorded). Some clones in this sample may be carry-over from other donors' samples.

This chain's CDR3 is CASLHQRNTGELFF. CDR3 coding DNA: TGTGCCAGCCTACACCAGCGAAACACCGGGGAGCTGTTTTTT. The chain couples TRBV12-3 or TRBV12-4 to TRBJ2-2; D call uncertain. The CDR3 extends over 14 amino acids. Trimming stripped 8 bases from V and 2 bases from J, with 12 bases between.